This record concerns one T cell receptor (beta chain) sequence. Its target is not known. This CDR3 contains 17 residues. Germline V gene lookup returns CDR1 SGHDN and CDR2 FVKESK. Trimming took 4 bases from V and 2 from J; bases not matched to a gene: 10. This specimen belongs to a study of vaccination and CD4 T cells after COVID-19. General study findings and limits: The median SARS-CoV-2-reactive clonotype number increased from roughly 19 to 38, without statistical significance.

TCRdb re-called the PCR reads with MiXCR, one entry per CDR3 protein. Of fewer than 20,000 distinct CDR3 sequences in the sample, 50% to 65% were seen once. This TCR was recovered from a human donor who had recovered from COVID-19. The starting material was CD4+ T cells from blood, obtained after SARS-CoV-2 vaccination. J is TRBJ2-3 and V is TRBV14; 9 bases align to TRBD2. The CDR3 is CASSPKATSGSTDTQYF. Here the CDR3 DNA reads TGTGCCAGCAGCCCGAAAGCCACTAGCGGGTCCACAGATACGCAGTATTTT.